Shown below are 22 T cell receptor beta chains from a single sample sequenced in a study of blood T cell repertoires in COVID-19. The repertoire was sequenced with immunoSEQ multiplex PCR; TCRdb's copy has only in-frame clones and lacks some. The sample holds around 300,000 clones; nearly 90% are singletons and the top ten take 3.5% to 5%. Material for sequencing was PBMCs or T cells enriched from blood (not recorded which). These receptors originate from a woman aged 18 to 35 with acute COVID-19.

The chain employs TRBV7-8 and TRBJ2-7; a weak D match, TRBD1 (7 bases). Trimming pared 4 bases from V and 5 bases from J, leaving 21 bases between. Germline lookup yields CDR1 SGHVS and CDR2 FQNEAQ. This CDR3 comprises 16 residues. Here the CDR3 reads CASSSQLDRDFDEQYF. CDR3 in DNA: TGTGCCAGCAGCTCCCAACTCGACAGGGACTTCGACGAGCAGTACTTC.

The rearrangement joins TRBV7-3 to TRBJ2-7; D is possibly TRBD2 (5 bases). The V end lost 5 bases, the J end lost 1 base, and 15 bases lay between the germline ends. The CDR3 runs 15 residues. CDR1 is SGHTA, CDR2 FQGTGA, per germline. The CDR3 nucleotides are TGTGCCAGCAGCCCCGGAGGCGGACGTTCCTACGAGCAGTACTTC. Amino acids: CASSPGGGRSYEQYF. Variable domain in full (rest from reference TRBV7-3 and TRBJ2-7): GAGVSQTPSNKVTEKGKYVELRCDPISGHTALYWYRQSLGQGPEFLIYFQGTGAADDSGLPNDRFFAVRPEGSVSTLKIQRTERGDSAVYLCASSPGGGRSYEQYFGPGTRLTVT.

The chain has TRBV7-3 and TRBJ2-3, with 14 bases identical to TRBD2. The CDR3 extends over 15 amino acids. Germline CDR1 reads SGHTA; CDR2 reads FQGTGA. With 5 bases clipped from V and 5 bases from J, the junction kept 3 bases outside the gene matches. The CDR3 region has the DNA TGTGCCAGCAGCCTCGGACTAGCGGGAGGAGATACGCAGTATTTT. Amino acids: CASSLGLAGGDTQYF.

This chain links TRBV28 with TRBJ1-5; 10 bases are a match to TRBD1. Per germline, CDR1 MDHEN and CDR2 SYDVKM. This CDR3 has 16 amino acids. The V and J ends lost 6 bases and 2 bases, in that order; junction bases with no gene match: 7. Here the CDR3 DNA reads TGTGCCAGCAGAGCCGGGACAGGGGTAGGCAATCAGCCCCAGCATTTT. Translation: CASRAGTGVGNQPQHF. Drawing the rest from reference TRBV28 and TRBJ1-5, the complete variable domain is DVKVTQSSRYLVKRTGEKVFLECVQDMDHENMFWYRQDPGLGLRLIYFSYDVKMKEKGDIPEGYSVSREKKERFSLILESASTNQTSMYLCASRAGTGVGNQPQHFGDGTRLSIL.

The chain recombines TRBV19 with TRBJ2-1; TRBD2 agrees at 14 bases. The CDR3 covers 17 residues. Trimming took 6 bases from V and 8 from J; bases not matched to a gene: 12. The V gene's germline CDR1 is LNHDA and CDR2 SQIVND (reference sequence). The CDR3 DNA follows: TGTGCCAGTAGAGCGTCCCCGGGACTAGCGGGAGCCTATGAGCAGTTCTTC. This translates into CASRASPGLAGAYEQFF.

V usage is TRBV7-2 and J usage is TRBJ2-1, with 14 bases identical to TRBD2. Germline V lookup: CDR1 SGHTA, CDR2 FQGNSA. CDR3 length: 15 residues. The junction had 3 bases not matched to a gene; V was cut back by 3 bases and J by 8 bases. The chain's CDR3 is CASSFWGLAGDEQFF. In nucleotides, the CDR3 is TGTGCCAGCAGCTTCTGGGGACTAGCGGGAGATGAGCAGTTCTTC. The full variable domain, its missing parts supplied by reference TRBV7-2 and TRBJ2-1, is GAGVSQSPSNKVTEKGKDVELRCDPISGHTALYWYRQSLGQGLEFLIYFQGNSAPDKSGLPSDRFSAERTGGSVSTLTIQRTQQEDSAVYLCASSFWGLAGDEQFFGPGTRLTVL.

Turning to this clone: A read error may account for a junction end that differs from germline. The V gene is TRBV3-1 (or the pseudogene TRBV3-2), the J gene TRBJ2-3; perhaps TRBD2 as D (6 bases). This CDR3 is 15 amino acids long. Germline assignment: CDR1 LGHDT and CDR2 YNNKEL (reference sequence). The CDR3, as DNA: TGTGCCAACAGCCAAGCTAGGAGGGTGGCAGATACGCAGTATTTT. Translation: CANSQARRVADTQYF.

The chain uses TRBV28 and TRBJ1-4, with TRBD1 as a possible D gene (5 bases). CDR1 and CDR2 (germline): MDHEN, SYDVKM. V was cut by 4 bases and J by 5 bases, with 14 bases left in between. The CDR3 covers 15 residues. DNA of the CDR3: TGTGCCAGCAGTTCGGGGTGGGACTGGAATGAAAAACTGTTTTTT. Encoded protein: CASSSGWDWNEKLFF.

This chain connects TRBV29-1 to TRBJ1-1; TRBD1 agrees at 7 bases. J gave up 6 bases and V 2 bases, and 6 bases lay outside the gene matches. Germline V gene lookup returns CDR1 SQVTM and CDR2 ANQGSEA. The CDR3 length is 13 residues. CDR3 DNA sequence: TGCAGCGTTGAAATCGCCCAGGGGGCTGAAGCTTTCTTT. Translated, it gives CSVEIAQGAEAFF.

The J gene is TRBJ2-1, the V gene TRBV7-2, with D possibly TRBD1 on 5 matching bases. V dropped 1 base and J dropped 4 bases, with 11 bases sitting between them. CDR3 length: 15 residues. Germline V gene data show CDR1 as SGHTA and CDR2 as FQGNSA. CDR3 in DNA: TGTGCCAGCAGCTTAGAACCAGGGCAGTACAATGAGCAGTTCTTC. As protein: CASSLEPGQYNEQFF.

The chain uses TRBV27 and TRBJ2-7; tentative D call: TRBD2 (5 bases). Germline CDR1 MNHEY, CDR2 SMNVEV (reference sequence). This CDR3 has 14 amino acids. V shed 4 bases and J shed 2 bases, with 12 bases lying between them. The CDR3 DNA follows: TGTGCCAGCAGTTGGTCTGGAGGCACCTACGAGCAGTACTTC. Amino acid sequence: CASSWSGGTYEQYF.

The chain couples TRBV5-6 to TRBJ1-5, with a possible D match to TRBD1 (5 bases). Germline assignment: CDR1 SGHDT and CDR2 YYEEEE. The CDR3 is 17 residues long. Trimming cost V 3 bases and J 3 bases, with 19 bases left between them. The CDR3 reads CASSWPPRAGFNQPQHF. CDR3 in DNA: TGTGCCAGCAGCTGGCCCCCCAGGGCAGGCTTCAATCAGCCCCAGCATTTT. The complete variable domain, with remaining parts taken from reference TRBV5-6 and TRBJ1-5, reads DAGVTQSPTHLIKTRGQQVTLRCSPKSGHDTVSWYQQALGQGPQFIFQYYEEEERQRGNFPDRFSGHQFPNYSSELNVNALLLGDSALYLCASSWPPRAGFNQPQHFGDGTRLSIL.

The J gene is TRBJ1-4, the V gene TRBV7-3; 10 bases align to TRBD1. The CDR3 is 15 amino acids. Unmatched junction bases numbered 5, after V lost 5 bases and J lost 5 bases. Germline lookup yields CDR1 SGHTA and CDR2 FQGTGA. The CDR3 protein is CASSRDRGHNEKLFF. The CDR3 DNA sequence: TGTGCCAGCAGCCGGGACAGGGGACACAATGAAAAACTGTTTTTT.

The chain carries TRBV7-9 and TRBJ2-2; maybe TRBD2 (6 bases). The germline V gene encodes CDR1 SEHNR and CDR2 FQNEAQ (reference sequence). V was pared by 7 bases and J by 4 bases, with 22 bases between. This CDR3 has 17 amino acids. DNA for the CDR3: TGTGCCAGCACTCTTCGGGGAGTAGCGGCCGCCACCGGGGAGCTGTTTTTT. It specifies CASTLRGVAAATGELFF.

The chain joins TRBV10-1 to TRBJ2-2; the match to TRBD2 covers 7 bases. The CDR3 is 13 residues long. Looked up from germline, CDR1 is WNHNN and CDR2 is SYGVQD (reference sequence). The V gene end was trimmed by 5 bases and the J gene end by 4 bases; junction bases not matched to a gene: 1. The CDR3 DNA follows: TGCGCCAGCAGTAGCGGGACCACCGGGGAGCTGTTTTTT. Encoded protein: CASSSGTTGELFF.

J is TRBJ1-2 and V is TRBV3-1 (or the pseudogene TRBV3-2), with a weak D call TRBD1 (6 bases). The CDR3 spans 13 residues. Germline-derived CDR1 and CDR2 are LGHDT and YNNKEL (reference sequence). Trimming left V 5 bases short and J 0 bases short, with 7 bases between. CDR3 amino acids: CASSDRTNYGYTF. DNA of the CDR3: TGTGCCAGCAGCGACAGGACTAACTATGGCTACACCTTC.

This chain uses TRBV2 with TRBJ1-6, with 12 bases that match TRBD1. V shed 5 bases and J 6 bases; nucleotides not matched to a gene: 5. The CDR3 sequence is 16 residues long. Per the germline V gene, CDR1 is SNHLY and CDR2 is FYNNEI. This CDR3 reads CASSLGQGAFNSPLHF. CDR3 nucleotide sequence: TGTGCCAGCAGTCTGGGACAGGGGGCCTTTAATTCACCCCTCCACTTT.

V usage is TRBV3-1 (or the pseudogene TRBV3-2) and J usage is TRBJ2-3; tentative D call: TRBD2 (6 bases). V lost 2 bases to trimming and J lost 4 bases, with 10 bases between them. The CDR3 covers 14 residues. Germline V lookup: CDR1 LGHDT, CDR2 YNNKEL (reference sequence). The CDR3 nucleotides are TGTGCCAGCAGCCAACTCGGGAGCGCAGATACGCAGTATTTT. Protein product: CASSQLGSADTQYF.

V and J are TRBV4-1 and TRBJ2-3, with TRBD2 identical over 9 bases. The germline V gene encodes CDR1 MGHRA and CDR2 YSYEKL. The CDR3 covers 17 residues. V shed 1 base, J shed 3 bases, and the junction held 8 bases outside the gene matches. In DNA, the CDR3 is TGCGCCAGCAGCCAAGGAAGTAGCGGGAGACCTACAGATACGCAGTATTTT. Translated, it gives CASSQGSSGRPTDTQYF.

The V and J genes are TRBV2 and TRBJ2-3; 7 bases map to TRBD1. There are 15 residues in the CDR3. V lost 8 bases and J lost 4; bases outside the gene matches: 12. CDR1 and CDR2 (germline): SNHLY, FYNNEI. This CDR3 reads CASPAGTVVPDTQYF. In DNA, the CDR3 is TGTGCCAGCCCCGCCGGGACAGTCGTCCCAGATACGCAGTATTTT.

V is TRBV3-1 (or the pseudogene TRBV3-2) and J is TRBJ2-7, with 8 bases lining up with TRBD1. The CDR3 totals 15 residues. The germline CDR1 and CDR2 sequences are LGHDT and YNNKEL (reference sequence). V lost 1 base and J lost 2; bases outside the gene matches: 4. The DNA for the CDR3 is TGTGCCAGCAGCCAAGGGCAGGGGGCAACCTACGAGCAGTACTTC. It yields the protein CASSQGQGATYEQYF.

This chain connects TRBV5-1 to TRBJ2-5, with 10 bases identical to TRBD1. Unmatched junction bases numbered 8, after V lost 7 bases and J lost 2 bases. The CDR3 has 15 amino acids. CDR1 is SGHRS and CDR2 is YFSETQ in the germline V gene. DNA of the CDR3: TGCGCCAGCTACCCGGGACAGGGGCTGCAAGAGACCCAGTACTTC. The encoded protein is CASYPGQGLQETQYF.